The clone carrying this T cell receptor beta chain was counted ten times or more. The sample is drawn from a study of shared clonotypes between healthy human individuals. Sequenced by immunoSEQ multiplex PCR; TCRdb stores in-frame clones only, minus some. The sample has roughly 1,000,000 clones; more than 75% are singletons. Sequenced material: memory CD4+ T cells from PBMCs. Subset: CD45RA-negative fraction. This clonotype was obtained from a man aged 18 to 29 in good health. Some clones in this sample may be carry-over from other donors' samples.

The chain's CDR3 is CASHFSGNTEAFF. The CDR3 nucleotides read TGTGCCAGCCACTTTTCGGGTAACACTGAAGCTTTCTTT. V usage is TRBV2 and J usage is TRBJ1-1, with D uncertain. Germline CDR1 SNHLY, CDR2 FYNNEI. This CDR3 region has 13 residues. V lost 8 bases and J lost 2, with 12 bases in between.